This T cell receptor (beta chain) derives from a study of blood T cell repertoires in COVID-19. Looking at the study overall: The samples span acute and convalescent COVID-19 from the United States, Italy and Spain.

In the study's own analysis: The assay estimated nucleated cells by amplifying reference gene primers. The assay was immunoSEQ multiplex PCR, and TCRdb's table has in-frame clones only and misses some. V, J and clone size reflect that table, while D and trimming were determined from the DNA. Here the sample spans tens of thousands of clones, around 80% being singletons. The CDR3 is made up of 15 amino acids. The germline V gene encodes CDR1 LGHDT and CDR2 YNNKEL (reference sequence). V dropped 0 bases and J dropped 4; count of bases not matched to a gene: 1. Sequences were obtained from peripheral blood. This TCR derives from a man in his fifties or sixties with active or convalescent COVID-19. The chain couples TRBV3-1 (or the pseudogene TRBV3-2) to TRBJ1-5; 9 nucleotides line up with TRBD1. The CDR3 reads CASSQDGTGNQPQHF. The CDR3 DNA follows: TGTGCCAGCAGCCAAGATGGGACAGGGAATCAGCCCCAGCATTTT.